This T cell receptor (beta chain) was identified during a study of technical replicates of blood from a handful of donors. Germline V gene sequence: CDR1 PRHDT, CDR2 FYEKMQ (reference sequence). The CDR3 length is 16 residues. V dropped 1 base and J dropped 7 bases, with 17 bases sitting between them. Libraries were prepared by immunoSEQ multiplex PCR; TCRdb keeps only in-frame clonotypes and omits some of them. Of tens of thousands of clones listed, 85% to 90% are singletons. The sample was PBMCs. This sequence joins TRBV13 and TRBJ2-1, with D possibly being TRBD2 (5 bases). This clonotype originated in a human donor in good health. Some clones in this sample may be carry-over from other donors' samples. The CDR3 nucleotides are TGTGCCAGCAGCTTAGAACGGAATACCCCGGGGAATGAGCAGTTCTTC. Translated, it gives CASSLERNTPGNEQFF. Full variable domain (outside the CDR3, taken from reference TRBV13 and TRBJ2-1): AAGVIQSPRHLIKEKRETATLKCYPIPRHDTVYWYQQGPGQDPQFLISFYEKMQSDKGSIPDRFSAQQFSDYHSELNMSSLELGDSALYFCASSLERNTPGNEQFFGPGTRLTVL.